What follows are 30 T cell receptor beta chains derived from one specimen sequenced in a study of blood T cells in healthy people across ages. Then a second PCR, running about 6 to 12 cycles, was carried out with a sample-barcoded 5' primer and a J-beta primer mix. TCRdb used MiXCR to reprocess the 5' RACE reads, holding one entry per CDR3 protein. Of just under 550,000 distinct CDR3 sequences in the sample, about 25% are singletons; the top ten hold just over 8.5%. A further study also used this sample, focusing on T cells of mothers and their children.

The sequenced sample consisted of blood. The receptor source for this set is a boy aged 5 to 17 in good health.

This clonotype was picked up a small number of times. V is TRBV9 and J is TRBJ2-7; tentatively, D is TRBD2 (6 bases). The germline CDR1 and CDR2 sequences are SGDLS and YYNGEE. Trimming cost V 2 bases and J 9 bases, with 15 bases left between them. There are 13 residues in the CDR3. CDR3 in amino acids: CASSVTGGDGQYF. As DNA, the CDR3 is TGTGCCAGCAGCGTGACCGGAGGGGACGGGCAGTACTTC.

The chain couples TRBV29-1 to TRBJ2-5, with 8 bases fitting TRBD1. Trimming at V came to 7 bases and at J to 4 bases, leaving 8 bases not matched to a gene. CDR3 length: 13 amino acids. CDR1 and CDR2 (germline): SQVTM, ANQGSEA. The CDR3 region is CSADRGGRETQYF. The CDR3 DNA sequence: TGCAGCGCTGACAGGGGCGGAAGAGAGACCCAGTACTTC. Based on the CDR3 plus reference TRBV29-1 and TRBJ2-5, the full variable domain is SAVISQKPSRDICQRGTSLTIQCQVDSQVTMMFWYRQQPGQSLTLIATANQGSEATYESGFVIDKFPISRPNLTFSTLTVSNMSPEDSSIYLCSADRGGRETQYFGPGTRLLVL.

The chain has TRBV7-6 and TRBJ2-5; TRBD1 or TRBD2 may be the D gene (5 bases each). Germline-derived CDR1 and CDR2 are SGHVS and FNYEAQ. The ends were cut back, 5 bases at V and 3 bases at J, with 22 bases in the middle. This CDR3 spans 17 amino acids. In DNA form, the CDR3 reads TGTGCCAGCAGCACTAGTAGTCAGGTGACAGCAGAAGAGACCCAGTACTTC. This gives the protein CASSTSSQVTAEETQYF.

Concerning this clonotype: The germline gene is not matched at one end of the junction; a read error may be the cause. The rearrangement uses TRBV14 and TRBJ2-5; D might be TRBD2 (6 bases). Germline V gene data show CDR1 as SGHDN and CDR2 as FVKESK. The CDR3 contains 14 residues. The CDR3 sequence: CASNQELAGETQYF. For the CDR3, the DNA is TGTGCCAGCAACCAAGAACTAGCAGGAGAGACCCAGTACTTC.

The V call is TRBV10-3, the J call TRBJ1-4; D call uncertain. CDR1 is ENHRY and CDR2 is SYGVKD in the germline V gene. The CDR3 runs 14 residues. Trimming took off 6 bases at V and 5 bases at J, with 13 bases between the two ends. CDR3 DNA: TGTGCCATCAGGGCAGAGGCGGAAAATGAAAAACTGTTTTTT. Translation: CAIRAEAENEKLFF.

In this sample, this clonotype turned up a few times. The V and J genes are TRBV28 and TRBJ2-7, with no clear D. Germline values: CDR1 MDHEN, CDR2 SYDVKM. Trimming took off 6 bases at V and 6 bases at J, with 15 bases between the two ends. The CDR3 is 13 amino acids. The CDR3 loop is CASRWGFLCEQYF. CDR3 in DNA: TGTGCCAGCAGATGGGGATTCCTCTGCGAGCAGTACTTC.

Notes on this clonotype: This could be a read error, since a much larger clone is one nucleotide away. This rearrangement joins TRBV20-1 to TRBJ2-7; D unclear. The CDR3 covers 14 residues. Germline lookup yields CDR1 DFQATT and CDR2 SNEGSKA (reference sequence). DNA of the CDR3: TGCAGTGCTAGAGCCCCAGCCTCCACCTACGAGCGGTACTTC. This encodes CSARAPASTYERYF.

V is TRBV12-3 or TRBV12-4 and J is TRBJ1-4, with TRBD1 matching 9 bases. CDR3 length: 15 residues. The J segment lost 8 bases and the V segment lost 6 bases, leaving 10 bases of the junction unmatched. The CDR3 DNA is TGTGCCAGCAGCCCGGGACAGGGCTGGCACGAAAAACTGTTTTTT. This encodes CASSPGQGWHEKLFF.

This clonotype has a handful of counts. CDR3 coding DNA: TGCGCCAGCAGCCTGGAAGGGCTTCAGCCCCAGCATTTT. Translation: CASSLEGLQPQHF. The chain links TRBV5-1 to TRBJ1-5; the D is unclear. V lost 4 bases and J 6 bases, leaving 11 bases between the germline ends. The germline CDR1 and CDR2 sequences are SGHRS and YFSETQ. The CDR3 length is 13 residues.

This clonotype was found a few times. The CDR3 region is CASMFRLEDYNEQFF. DNA of the CDR3: TGTGCCAGCATGTTCCGGCTCGAAGACTACAATGAGCAGTTCTTC. V is TRBV6-5 and J is TRBJ2-1; D is unresolved. With 7 bases removed from V and 3 bases from J, the gap between germline ends came to 16 bases. This CDR3 has 15 amino acids. CDR1 and CDR2 from the germline V gene are MNHEY and SVGAGI.

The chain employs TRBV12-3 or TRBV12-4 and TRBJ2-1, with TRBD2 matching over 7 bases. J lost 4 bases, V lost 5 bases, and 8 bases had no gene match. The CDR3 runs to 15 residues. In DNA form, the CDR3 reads TGTGCCAGCAGTGCCGACACGGGACTATACAATGAGCAGTTCTTC. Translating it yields CASSADTGLYNEQFF.

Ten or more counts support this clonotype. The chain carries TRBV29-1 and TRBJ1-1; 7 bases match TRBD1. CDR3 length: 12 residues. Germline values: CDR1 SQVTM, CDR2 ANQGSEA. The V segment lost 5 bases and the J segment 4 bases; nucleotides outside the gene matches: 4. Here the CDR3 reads CSVQGVGTEAFF. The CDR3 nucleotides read TGCAGCGTTCAGGGGGTCGGCACTGAAGCTTTCTTT. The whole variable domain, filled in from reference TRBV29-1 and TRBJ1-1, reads SAVISQKPSRDICQRGTSLTIQCQVDSQVTMMFWYRQQPGQSLTLIATANQGSEATYESGFVIDKFPISRPNLTFSTLTVSNMSPEDSSIYLCSVQGVGTEAFFGQGTRLTVV.

The CDR3 protein is CASSPMGLAGGPKSYNEQFF. The CDR3 DNA follows: TGCGCCAGCAGCCCTATGGGACTAGCGGGAGGGCCGAAATCCTACAATGAGCAGTTCTTC. The chain carries TRBV4-1 and TRBJ2-1; TRBD2 aligns across 16 bases. The CDR3 has 20 amino acids. In germline, CDR1 is MGHRA, CDR2 YSYEKL. Trimming at V came to 4 bases and at J to 1 base, leaving 10 bases not matched to a gene.

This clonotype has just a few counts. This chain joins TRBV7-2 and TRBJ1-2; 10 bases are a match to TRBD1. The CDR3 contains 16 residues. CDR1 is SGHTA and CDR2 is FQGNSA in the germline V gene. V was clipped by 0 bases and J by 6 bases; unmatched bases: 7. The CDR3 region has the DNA TGTGCCAGCAGCTTAGCTTTGGCGACAGGGGGCCATGGCTACACCTTC. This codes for CASSLALATGGHGYTF.

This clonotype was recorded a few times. The CDR3 spells CASSQGLGDYGYTF. The CDR3 coding sequence is TGCGCCAGCAGCCAAGGGTTAGGGGACTATGGCTACACCTTC. The genes are TRBV4-3 and TRBJ1-2; D is perhaps TRBD1 (5 bases). The germline gives CDR1 LGHNA, CDR2 YSLEER. Trimming pared 1 base from V and 3 bases from J, leaving 9 bases between. CDR3 size: 14 residues.

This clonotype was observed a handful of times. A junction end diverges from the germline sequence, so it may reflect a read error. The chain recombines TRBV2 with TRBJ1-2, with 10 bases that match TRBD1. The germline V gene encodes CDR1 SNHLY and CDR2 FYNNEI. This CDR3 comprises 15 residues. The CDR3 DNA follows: TGTGCCAGCAGCCCGGGACAGGGGTTGCCCTATGACTACACCTTC. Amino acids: CASSPGQGLPYDYTF.

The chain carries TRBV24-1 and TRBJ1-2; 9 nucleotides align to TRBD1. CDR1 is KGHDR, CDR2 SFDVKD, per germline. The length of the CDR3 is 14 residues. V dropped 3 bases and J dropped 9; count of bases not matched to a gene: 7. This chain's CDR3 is CATSDPFTGGSYTF. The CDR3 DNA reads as TGTGCCACCAGTGATCCCTTTACAGGGGGCAGCTACACCTTC.

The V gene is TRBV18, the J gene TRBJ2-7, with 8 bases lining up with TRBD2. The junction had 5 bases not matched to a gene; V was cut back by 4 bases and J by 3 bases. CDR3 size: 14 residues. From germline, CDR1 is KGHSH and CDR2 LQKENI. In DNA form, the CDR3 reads TGTGCCAGCTCACGTGGGCTAGCGGGCTACGAGCAGTACTTC. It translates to CASSRGLAGYEQYF. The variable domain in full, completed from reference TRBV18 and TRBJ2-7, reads NAGVMQNPRHLVRRRGQEARLRCSPMKGHSHVYWYRQLPEEGLKFMVYLQKENIIDESGMPKERFSAEFPKEGPSILRIQQVVRGDSAAYFCASSRGLAGYEQYFGPGTRLTVT.

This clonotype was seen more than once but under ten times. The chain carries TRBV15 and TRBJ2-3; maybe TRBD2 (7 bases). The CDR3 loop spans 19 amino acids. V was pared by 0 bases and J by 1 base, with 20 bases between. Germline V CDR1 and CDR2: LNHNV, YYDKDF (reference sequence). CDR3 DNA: TGTGCCACCAGCAGAGATTCTGTCCTCGCGGGGGCCCGCACAGATACGCAGTATTTT. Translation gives CATSRDSVLAGARTDTQYF.

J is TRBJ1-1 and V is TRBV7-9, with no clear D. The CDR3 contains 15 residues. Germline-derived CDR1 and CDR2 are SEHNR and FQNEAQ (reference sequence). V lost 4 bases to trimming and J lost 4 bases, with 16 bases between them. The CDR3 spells CASSYPREVGTEAFF. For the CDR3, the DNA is TGTGCCAGCAGCTACCCACGGGAGGTGGGCACTGAAGCTTTCTTT.

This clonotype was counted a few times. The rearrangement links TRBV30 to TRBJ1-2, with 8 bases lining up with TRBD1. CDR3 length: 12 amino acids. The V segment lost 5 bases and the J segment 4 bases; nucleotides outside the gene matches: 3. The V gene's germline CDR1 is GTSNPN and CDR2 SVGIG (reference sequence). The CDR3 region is CAWSGQAYGYTF. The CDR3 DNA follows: TGTGCCTGGTCGGGACAGGCCTATGGCTACACCTTC.

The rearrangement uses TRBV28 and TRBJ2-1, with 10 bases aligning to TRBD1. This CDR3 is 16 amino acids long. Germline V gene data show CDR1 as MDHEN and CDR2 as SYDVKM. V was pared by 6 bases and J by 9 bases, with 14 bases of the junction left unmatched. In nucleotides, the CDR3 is TGTGCCAGCAGCCCAATGGCCCGGGACAGGGGTGGTGAGCAGTTCTTC. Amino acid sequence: CASSPMARDRGGEQFF.

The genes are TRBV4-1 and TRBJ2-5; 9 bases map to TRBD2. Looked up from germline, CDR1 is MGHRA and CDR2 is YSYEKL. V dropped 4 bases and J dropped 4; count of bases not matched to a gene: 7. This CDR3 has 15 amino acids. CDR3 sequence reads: CASSRVEAGGETQYF. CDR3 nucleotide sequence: TGCGCCAGCAGCCGGGTAGAAGCGGGAGGAGAGACCCAGTACTTC.

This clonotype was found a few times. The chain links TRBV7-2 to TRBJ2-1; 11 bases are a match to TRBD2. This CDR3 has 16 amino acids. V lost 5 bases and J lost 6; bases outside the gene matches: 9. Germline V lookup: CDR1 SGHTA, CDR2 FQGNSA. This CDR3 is CASSPVGLAGGNEQFF. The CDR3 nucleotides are TGTGCCAGCAGCCCCGTCGGTCTAGCGGGGGGCAATGAGCAGTTCTTC.

The CDR3 DNA follows: TGTGCCAGCAGCAGTACTAGCGGGAGTATGGAGACCCAGTACTTC. As protein: CASSSTSGSMETQYF. The rearrangement links TRBV7-2 to TRBJ2-5, with 11 positions matching TRBD2. The V gene end was trimmed by 5 bases and the J gene end by 5 bases; junction bases not matched to a gene: 7. Germline V gives CDR1 SGHTA, CDR2 FQGNSA. This CDR3 has 15 residues.

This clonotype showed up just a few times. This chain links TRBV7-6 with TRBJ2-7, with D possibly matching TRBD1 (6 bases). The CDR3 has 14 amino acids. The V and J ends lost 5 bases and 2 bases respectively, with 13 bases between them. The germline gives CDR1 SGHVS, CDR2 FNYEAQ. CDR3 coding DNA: TGTGCCAGCAGCCAGGTGACAGGAACCTACGAGCAGTACTTC. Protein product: CASSQVTGTYEQYF.

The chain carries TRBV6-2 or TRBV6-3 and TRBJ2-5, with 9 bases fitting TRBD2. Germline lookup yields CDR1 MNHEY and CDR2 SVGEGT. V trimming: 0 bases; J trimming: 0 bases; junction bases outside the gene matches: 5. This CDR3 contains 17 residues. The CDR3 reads CASSYSPKRGDQETQYF. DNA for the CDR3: TGTGCCAGCAGTTACTCCCCAAAGCGGGGGGACCAAGAGACCCAGTACTTC.

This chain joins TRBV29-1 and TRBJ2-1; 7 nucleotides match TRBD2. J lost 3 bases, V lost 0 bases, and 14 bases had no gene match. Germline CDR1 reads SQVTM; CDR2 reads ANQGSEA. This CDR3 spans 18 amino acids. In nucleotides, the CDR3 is TGCAGCGTTGAAGATTCCATTGGTCGAGCGGGGTACTACAATGAGCAGTTCTTC. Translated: CSVEDSIGRAGYYNEQFF.

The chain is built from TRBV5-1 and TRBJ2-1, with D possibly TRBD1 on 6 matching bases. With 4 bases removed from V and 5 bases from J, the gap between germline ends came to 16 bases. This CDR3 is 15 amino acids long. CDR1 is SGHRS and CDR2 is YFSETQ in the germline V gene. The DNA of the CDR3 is TGCGCCAGCAGCCCCCTGACAGGCGAGGACAATGAGCAGTTCTTC. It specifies CASSPLTGEDNEQFF.

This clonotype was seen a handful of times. The CDR3 reads CASGRDGLQETQYF. The CDR3 coding sequence is TGCGCCAGCGGCCGGGACGGACTCCAAGAGACCCAGTACTTC. This chain connects TRBV23-1 to TRBJ2-5, with D perhaps given as TRBD1 or TRBD2 (5 bases each). TRBV23-1 is filed as an ORF, its function uncertain. Trimming removed 8 bases from V and 1 base from J, with 14 bases in between. This CDR3 is 14 amino acids long.